Below, 30 T cell receptor beta chains from the same sample are listed, as sequenced in a study of long-term antiretroviral therapy in people with HIV. It was version v3.0 of the immunoSEQ assay that was run at survey level. TCRdb's table, derived via immunoSEQ multiplex PCR, lists solely in-frame clones and lacks some. The table has some 28,000 clones, about 93% seen once. The material was unsorted PBMCs, obtained just over 5 years after starting antiretroviral therapy. These receptors came from a woman in her forties with HIV.

The chain combines TRBV19 with TRBJ1-2; the D is unclear. V lost 3 bases and J lost 4, with 3 bases in between. CDR1 is LNHDA and CDR2 is SQIVND in the germline V gene (reference sequence). The CDR3 has 11 amino acids. The CDR3 spells CASSIGYGYTF. The CDR3 DNA sequence: TGTGCCAGTAGTATTGGCTATGGCTACACCTTC.

The chain couples TRBV5-1 to TRBJ2-7, with unresolved D. Trimming took off 1 base at V and 5 bases at J, with 10 bases between the two ends. The CDR3 sequence is 13 residues long. The germline V gene has CDR1 SGHRS and CDR2 YFSETQ. CDR3 sequence: CASSLKFGDEQYF. DNA for the CDR3: TGCGCCAGCAGCTTGAAGTTCGGAGACGAGCAGTACTTC.

V is TRBV10-3 and J is TRBJ2-7; possibly TRBD2 for D (5 bases). The V end was cut by 3 bases, the J end by 5 bases, with 11 bases between. CDR3 length: 13 residues. Germline lookup yields CDR1 ENHRY and CDR2 SYGVKD. Here the CDR3 reads CAISDTGKDEQYF. CDR3 DNA sequence: TGTGCCATCAGTGACACGGGGAAGGACGAGCAGTACTTC.

The V gene is TRBV7-9, the J gene TRBJ2-2; D unresolved. Germline-derived CDR1 and CDR2 are SEHNR and FQNEAQ (reference sequence). The CDR3 has 13 amino acids. Deletions cut 7 bases from V and 9 bases from J, with 15 bases between. The CDR3 is CASNIIGERELFF. The CDR3 DNA reads TGTGCCAGCAACATTATTGGAGAGCGGGAGCTGTTTTTT.

The CDR3 spells CAWSVVGRNGYTF. The CDR3 region has the DNA TGTGCCTGGAGTGTAGTCGGACGAAATGGCTACACCTTC. The V call is TRBV30, the J call TRBJ1-2; D unresolved. The CDR3 spans 13 residues. The V end lost 0 bases, the J end lost 6 bases, and 11 bases lay between the germline ends. Germline assignment: CDR1 GTSNPN and CDR2 SVGIG (reference sequence).

The chain couples TRBV19 to TRBJ1-5; D unresolved. The CDR3 consists of 13 residues. Trimming pared 2 bases from V and 2 bases from J, leaving 4 bases between. CDR1 is LNHDA and CDR2 is SQIVND in the germline V gene (reference sequence). The CDR3 reads CASSIWGNQPQHF. For the CDR3, the DNA is TGTGCCAGTAGTATATGGGGCAATCAGCCCCAGCATTTT.

This chain links TRBV12-5 with TRBJ1-5; TRBD1 matches 7 bases. Germline lookup yields CDR1 LGHNT and CDR2 FRNRAP. J lost 4 bases, V lost 5 bases, and 5 bases had no gene match. The length of the CDR3 is 14 residues. For the CDR3, the DNA is TGTGCTAGTGGTCTTGGACAGGTTAATCAGCCCCAGCATTTT. It yields the protein CASGLGQVNQPQHF.

The chain is built from TRBV6-1 and TRBJ2-7, with 11 bases matching TRBD2. Germline V CDR1 and CDR2: MNHNS, SASEGT. The CDR3 covers 14 residues. V shed 6 bases, J shed 5 bases, and the junction held 6 bases outside the gene matches. The CDR3 is CASSLAGGSDEQYF. In DNA, the CDR3 is TGTGCCAGCAGCCTAGCGGGAGGATCCGACGAGCAGTACTTC.

V usage is TRBV7-2 and J usage is TRBJ2-1; D is undetermined. Germline-derived CDR1 and CDR2 are SGHTA and FQGNSA. The V and J ends lost 4 bases and 4 bases respectively, with 8 bases between them. This CDR3 has 13 amino acids. The CDR3 DNA is TGTGCCAGCAGCTCTTACACATACAATGAGCAGTTCTTC. It codes for CASSSYTYNEQFF.

This clone was observed once. This chain joins TRBV7-9 and TRBJ1-1, with D unresolved. CDR1 and CDR2 from the germline V gene are SEHNR and FQNEAQ (reference sequence). V lost 1 base, J lost 5 bases, and 17 bases lay in between. The CDR3 sequence is 16 residues long. Written as DNA, the CDR3 is TGTGCCAGCAGCTTAGAAGGTACGGGAGGCAGAACTGAAGCTTTCTTT. This gives the protein CASSLEGTGGRTEAFF.

This clone was picked up one time. The CDR3 coding sequence is TGTGCCAGCAGCTTTGATTCAGGCAGGCAAAATTATGGCTACACCTTC. Protein: CASSFDSGRQNYGYTF. The chain uses TRBV7-9 and TRBJ1-2; D gene unclear. Per germline, CDR1 SEHNR and CDR2 FQNEAQ (reference sequence). The CDR3 loop spans 16 amino acids. V lost 3 bases and J 5 bases, leaving 19 bases between the germline ends. The variable domain in full, completed from reference TRBV7-9 and TRBJ1-2, reads DTGVSQNPRHKITKRGQNVTFRCDPISEHNRLYWYRQTLGQGPEFLTYFQNEAQLEKSRLLSDRFSAERPKGSFSTLEIQRTEQGDSAMYLCASSFDSGRQNYGYTFGSGTRLTVV.

This rearrangement joins TRBV18 to TRBJ1-1; 12 positions match TRBD1. The CDR3 is 16 residues long. Germline CDR1 and CDR2: KGHSH and LQKENI. Germline trimming cut 2 bases from V and 0 bases from J; bases unmatched to any gene: 1. The DNA for the CDR3 is TGTGCCAGCTCACCAGGGACAGGGGGCATGAACACTGAAGCTTTCTTT. Amino acid sequence: CASSPGTGGMNTEAFF.

The chain joins TRBV5-1 to TRBJ1-6, with D unresolved. Trimming stripped 0 bases from V and 5 bases from J, with 9 bases between. This CDR3 is 15 amino acids long. The germline V gene encodes CDR1 SGHRS and CDR2 YFSETQ. The DNA for the CDR3 is TGCGCCAGCAGCTTGGACGACCCGAATAATTCACCCCTCCACTTT. It yields the protein CASSLDDPNNSPLHF.

This clone has just one count. V usage is TRBV4-1 and J usage is TRBJ1-2, with D tentatively TRBD1 (5 bases). CDR3 length: 17 residues. Deletions cut 0 bases from V and 8 bases from J, with 22 bases between. Germline-derived CDR1 and CDR2 are MGHRA and YSYEKL. CDR3 residues: CASSQDLAGHPTKGYTF. CDR3 nucleotide sequence: TGCGCCAGCAGCCAAGATCTGGCAGGGCACCCCACGAAAGGCTACACCTTC.

This chain joins TRBV15 and TRBJ2-3; TRBD2 aligns across 10 bases. The CDR3 length is 14 residues. With V trimmed by 5 bases and J by 4 bases, 3 bases remained unmatched. Germline values: CDR1 LNHNV, CDR2 YYDKDF (reference sequence). For the CDR3, the DNA is TGTGCCACCAGCCTTACTAGCGGGGCAGATACGCAGTATTTT. It encodes CATSLTSGADTQYF.

This rearrangement joins TRBV28 to TRBJ1-5, with D uncertain. This CDR3 contains 12 residues. Deletions cut 5 bases from V and 8 bases from J, with 10 bases between. Germline CDR1 is MDHEN and CDR2 is SYDVKM. The CDR3: CASSGLLEPQHF. CDR3 nucleotides: TGTGCCAGCAGTGGTTTGTTGGAGCCCCAGCATTTT.

This chain connects TRBV6-5 to TRBJ2-5; no firm D call. V lost 0 bases to trimming and J lost 2 bases, with 7 bases between them. The CDR3 has 14 amino acids. Germline lookup yields CDR1 MNHEY and CDR2 SVGAGI. The CDR3 sequence is CASSYSRSQETQYF. The CDR3 DNA is TGTGCCAGCAGTTACTCTCGTAGTCAAGAGACCCAGTACTTC.

The chain combines TRBV2 with TRBJ2-3, with TRBD2 matching over 8 bases. This CDR3 spans 15 amino acids. Losses at the gene ends were 3 bases for V and 0 bases for J; bases not matched to a gene: 2. Germline V gives CDR1 SNHLY, CDR2 FYNNEI. The CDR3, as DNA: TGTGCCAGCAGTGACCAGCGGGAGAGCACAGATACGCAGTATTTT. Translated: CASSDQRESTDTQYF.

This chain links TRBV7-2 with TRBJ1-1, with 9 bases that match TRBD1. V lost 3 bases and J lost 5; bases outside the gene matches: 4. Germline CDR1 is SGHTA and CDR2 is FQGNSA. This CDR3 contains 14 residues. The CDR3, as DNA: TGTGCCAGCAGCTTGCACAGGGGGCAGACTGAAGCTTTCTTT. Residues: CASSLHRGQTEAFF.

The chain carries TRBV11-3 and TRBJ2-3; TRBD2 agrees at 15 bases. CDR3 length: 16 amino acids. Trimming removed 5 bases from V and 3 bases from J; junction bases left unmatched: 3. Germline CDR1 reads SGHNT; CDR2 reads YENEEA. CDR3 residues: CASSTGLAGGTDTQYF. In DNA form, the CDR3 reads TGTGCCAGCAGCACCGGACTAGCGGGGGGGACAGATACGCAGTATTTT.

The chain is built from TRBV7-8 and TRBJ2-5; 11 bases map to TRBD1. The V and J ends lost 5 bases and 2 bases, in that order; junction bases with no gene match: 7. CDR1 and CDR2 (germline): SGHVS, FQNEAQ. CDR3 length equals 16 residues. CDR3 amino acids: CASSLGQGAIQETQYF. CDR3 bases: TGTGCCAGCAGCCTAGGACAGGGGGCTATTCAAGAGACCCAGTACTTC.

The chain joins TRBV29-1 to TRBJ2-2; 10 nucleotides match TRBD1. The CDR3 spans 16 residues. The V and J ends lost 0 bases and 4 bases, in that order; junction bases with no gene match: 5. Germline loops: CDR1 SQVTM, CDR2 ANQGSEA. CDR3 DNA sequence: TGCAGCGTTGAAGATTCGGGACAGGGGAGCACCGGGGAGCTGTTTTTT. Its protein is CSVEDSGQGSTGELFF.

This rearrangement joins TRBV10-2 to TRBJ2-1; the D is unclear. This CDR3 contains 15 residues. Germline CDR1 reads WSHSY; CDR2 reads SAAADI. V dropped 6 bases and J dropped 3 bases, with 15 bases sitting between them. CDR3 loop: CASRASGDHYNEQFF. The CDR3 region has the DNA TGCGCCAGCAGGGCATCCGGTGACCACTACAATGAGCAGTTCTTC.

The rearrangement links TRBV27 to TRBJ2-1, with 8 bases matching TRBD1. V lost 6 bases, J lost 3 bases, and 4 bases stayed unmatched. Germline loops: CDR1 MNHEY, CDR2 SMNVEV (reference sequence). The CDR3 spans 14 residues. The CDR3 region has the DNA TGTGCCAGCAGCTCAGGGGGCTACTACAATGAGCAGTTCTTC. Residues: CASSSGGYYNEQFF.

This clone was seen a single time. The rearrangement links TRBV29-1 to TRBJ2-3; no clear D gene. The CDR3 loop spans 14 amino acids. Trimming cost V 4 bases and J 1 base, with 12 bases left between them. Germline V gene lookup returns CDR1 SQVTM and CDR2 ANQGSEA. CDR3 in amino acids: CSVVADLGTDTQYF. DNA for the CDR3: TGCAGCGTTGTGGCGGACCTCGGCACAGATACGCAGTATTTT.

The chain combines TRBV9 with TRBJ1-1; D is unresolved. V dropped 4 bases and J dropped 5 bases, with 15 bases sitting between them. Germline lookup yields CDR1 SGDLS and CDR2 YYNGEE. CDR3 length: 14 amino acids. In DNA form, the CDR3 reads TGTGCCAGCAGCTACGACACGGGGATTACTGAAGCTTTCTTT. The encoded protein is CASSYDTGITEAFF.

This chain joins TRBV10-2 and TRBJ2-1, with TRBD2 as a possible D gene (5 bases). With 2 bases removed from V and 7 bases from J, the gap between germline ends came to 9 bases. The CDR3 sequence is 13 residues long. Germline lookup yields CDR1 WSHSY and CDR2 SAAADI. CDR3 protein: CASSEQRLNEQFF. The CDR3 DNA is TGCGCCAGCAGTGAGCAGCGGCTTAATGAGCAGTTCTTC.

The chain combines TRBV19 with TRBJ1-2; unclear D gene. V lost 5 bases to trimming and J lost 2 bases, with 9 bases between them. The CDR3 is 13 residues long. Germline V gene data show CDR1 as LNHDA and CDR2 as SQIVND (reference sequence). CDR3 amino acids: CASSFGYNYGYTF. The CDR3 region has the DNA TGTGCCAGTAGTTTTGGGTACAACTATGGCTACACCTTC.

This chain uses TRBV5-1 with TRBJ1-2; D is unclear. V gave up 4 bases and J gave up 4 bases, with 11 bases separating them. Per germline, CDR1 SGHRS and CDR2 YFSETQ. The CDR3 totals 13 residues. CDR3 sequence: CASSTDGSYGYTF. CDR3 DNA sequence: TGCGCCAGCAGCACGGACGGGTCCTATGGCTACACCTTC.

The rearrangement links TRBV5-4 to TRBJ1-2; D is unresolved. The CDR3 contains 14 residues. With 3 bases removed from V and 6 bases from J, the gap between germline ends came to 15 bases. Germline assignment: CDR1 SGHNT and CDR2 YYREEE (reference sequence). The CDR3 DNA reads TGTGCCAGCAGCTCCCTAGAGGATAGCCATGGCTACACCTTC. Its translation is CASSSLEDSHGYTF. Using reference TRBV5-4 and TRBJ1-2 for the parts outside the CDR3, the full variable domain is ETGVTQSPTHLIKTRGQQVTLRCSSQSGHNTVSWYQQALGQGPQFIFQYYREEENGRGNFPPRFSGLQFPNYSSELNVNALELDDSALYLCASSSLEDSHGYTFGSGTRLTVV.